This TCR beta chain was recorded in a study of regulatory T cells in long-lasting Graves disease. Whole-study findings and limits: Persistent Graves' cases showed lower TCR diversity than newly diagnosed cases. New patients shared about a thousand public clonotypes, fewer than the approximately 2,500 shared by persistent patients. Persistent disease preferred TRBV28, TRBJ1-2 and TRBJ2-5; new disease, TRBV20-1 and TRBJ2-1.

On this clonotype: Its matching antigen is unknown.

Time point in this sample: persistent/refractory GD, antithyroid drugs over 5 years with positive TRAb. Isolated PBMC RNA provided the starting material for the TCR library. TCR beta libraries were built with iRepertoire HTBI primers and Arm-PCR of CDR3 regions. TCRdb re-derived calls from the multiplex PCR reads in MiXCR, one entry per CDR3 protein. The top ten clones hold 14% of a sample with 400,000 to 500,000 distinct CDR3 sequences, 21% of them seen once. CDR1 is ENHRY, CDR2 SYGVKD, per germline. The ends lost 0 bases at V and 7 bases at J; junction bases unmatched: 1. CDR3 length equals 14 residues.

The sequences come from peripheral blood mononuclear cells (PBMCs), collected when the disease was refractory, from a patient treated with antithyroid drugs. The rearrangement uses TRBV10-3 and TRBJ1-4, with 8 bases identical to TRBD1. This TCR was recovered from a female donor with Graves disease. CDR3 DNA sequence: TGTGCCATCAGTGAGTCGACAGGGGCTGAAAAACTGTTTTTT. Amino acids: CAISESTGAEKLFF.